This T cell receptor beta chain was recovered during a study of control samples from healthy donors and cancer patients. The repertoire was sequenced with immunoSEQ multiplex PCR; TCRdb's copy has only in-frame clones and lacks some. This sample has around 160,000 clones, with 93% found just once. The CDR3 consists of 14 residues. Trimming at V came to 4 bases and at J to 6 bases, leaving 5 bases not matched to a gene. Germline V gene sequence: CDR1 SGHRS, CDR2 YFSETQ. This chain links TRBV5-1 with TRBJ1-5, with TRBD1 identical over 9 bases. The clonotype comes from a man younger than 35 in good health. The sample comprised blood. CDR3 sequence reads: CASSPGQGGQPQHF. CDR3 sequence (DNA): TGCGCCAGCAGCCCGGGACAGGGAGGTCAGCCCCAGCATTTT.